This entry concerns a single T cell receptor beta chain. This sample stems from a study of technical replicates of blood from several donors. Clones were read by immunoSEQ multiplex PCR, and TCRdb kept only the in-frame ones, dropping some. The sample records tens of thousands of clones, over 75% being singletons. Germline lookup yields CDR1 SGHRS and CDR2 YFSETQ. V lost 4 bases, J lost 1 base, and 11 bases lay in between. This CDR3 is built from 14 residues. The chain combines TRBV5-1 with TRBJ2-5; TRBD1 might be the D (6 bases). The receptor's source is a human donor in good health. Some clones in this sample may be carry-over from other donors' samples. The sequencing sample was made of PBMCs. CDR3 nucleotides: TGCGCCAGCAGCACAGGGACCCCCCAAGAGACCCAGTACTTC. Protein product: CASSTGTPQETQYF.